Presented here are 21 T cell receptor beta chains from one specimen sequenced in a study of Ad26.COV2.S vaccination and SARS-CoV-2 variants. Treatment defined: some 20 received Ad26.COV2.S at low or high dose, single or two shots; several received placebo; per-sample allocation not given. Sampling was performed 63 days after the first vaccine or placebo injection. This table comes from immunoSEQ multiplex PCR, and its TCRdb copy is limited to in-frame clones, with some not included. The data hold approximately 410,000 clones, with over 75% observed a single time. The source material was peripheral blood, sampled in a trial of Ad26.COV2.S vaccine versus placebo. Receptors originate from a person between 18 and 65 years old who received the Ad26.COV2.S COVID-19 vaccine or a placebo.

As concerns this clone: Other DNA sequences in this specimen translate into the identical CDR3. The chain couples TRBV19 to TRBJ1-2; D is unclear. Looked up from germline, CDR1 is LNHDA and CDR2 is SQIVND (reference sequence). The CDR3 has 12 residues. Trimming took off 3 bases at V and 3 bases at J, with 5 bases between the two ends. The CDR3, as DNA: TGTGCCAGTAGTATTGGTGACTATGGCTACACCTTC. This translates into CASSIGDYGYTF.

This clone was counted only a few times. The V call is TRBV5-1, the J call TRBJ2-2; 7 nucleotides align to TRBD1. CDR1 is SGHRS and CDR2 is YFSETQ in the germline V gene. The CDR3 has 15 amino acids. J gave up 3 bases and V 0 bases, and 2 bases lay outside the gene matches. CDR3 DNA: TGCGCCAGCAGCTTGGGACAGGGACACACCGGGGAGCTGTTTTTT. This encodes CASSLGQGHTGELFF.

This clone occurred a few times. The genes are TRBV7-9 and TRBJ2-1; weak D call: TRBD2 (5 bases). Per the germline V gene, CDR1 is SEHNR and CDR2 is FQNEAQ (reference sequence). The CDR3 consists of 12 residues. V lost 6 bases and J 6 bases, leaving 9 bases between the germline ends. The CDR3 loop is CASRRELNEQFF. CDR3 sequence (DNA): TGTGCCAGCAGGAGGGAGCTCAATGAGCAGTTCTTC.

The V gene is TRBV2, the J gene TRBJ2-2; perhaps TRBD1 as D (5 bases). The CDR3 sequence is 14 residues long. CDR1 and CDR2 (germline): SNHLY, FYNNEI. Deletions cut 8 bases from V and 0 bases from J, with 10 bases between. CDR3 region: CASSHRPNTGELFF. The CDR3 DNA is TGTGCCAGCTCTCACAGGCCGAACACCGGGGAGCTGTTTTTT.

The CDR3 DNA follows: TGCGCCAGCAGCCAAGATTTGGCTAATTCACCCCTCCACTTT. As protein: CASSQDLANSPLHF. V gene TRBV4-3 combines with J gene TRBJ1-6; no firm D call. This CDR3 has 14 amino acids. The germline gives CDR1 LGHNA, CDR2 YSLEER. The V and J ends lost 0 bases and 6 bases respectively, with 6 bases between them.

J is TRBJ2-1 and V is TRBV6-1; 7 positions match TRBD1. There are 12 residues in the CDR3. J gave up 9 bases and V 3 bases, and 2 bases lay outside the gene matches. Looked up from germline, CDR1 is MNHNS and CDR2 is SASEGT. CDR3 in amino acids: CASSDRGSEQFF. CDR3 nucleotides: TGTGCCAGCAGTGACAGGGGGTCTGAGCAGTTCTTC.

This chain connects TRBV6-5 to TRBJ1-5; 9 bases fit TRBD1. There are 15 residues in the CDR3. The junction had 8 bases not matched to a gene; V was cut back by 6 bases and J by 5 bases. The germline V gene encodes CDR1 MNHEY and CDR2 SVGAGI. The chain's CDR3 is CASRRDRAADQPQHF. The CDR3 DNA sequence: TGTGCCAGCAGGAGGGACAGGGCCGCGGATCAGCCCCAGCATTTT.

V and J are TRBV4-3 and TRBJ2-6; unclear D gene. Germline values: CDR1 LGHNA, CDR2 YSLEER. This CDR3 spans 16 amino acids. Trimming stripped 0 bases from V and 0 bases from J, with 6 bases between. CDR3 sequence reads: CASSQETSSGANVLTF. The CDR3, as DNA: TGCGCCAGCAGCCAAGAAACGAGCTCTGGGGCCAACGTCCTGACTTTC.

The chain carries TRBV11-2 and TRBJ2-2; D is uncertain. Trimming pared 1 base from V and 7 bases from J, leaving 10 bases between. CDR1 and CDR2 from the germline V gene are SGHAT and FQNNGV. The CDR3 length is 14 residues. CDR3 sequence: CASSLAWVGGELFF. CDR3 DNA: TGTGCCAGCAGCTTAGCGTGGGTAGGCGGGGAGCTGTTTTTT.

This rearrangement joins TRBV4-3 to TRBJ2-3, with 8 bases that match TRBD2. This CDR3 is 17 amino acids long. V was clipped by 3 bases and J by 4 bases; unmatched bases: 12. Germline-derived CDR1 and CDR2 are LGHNA and YSLEER. CDR3 coding DNA: TGCGCCAGCAGCCAGGATCCCGGGGGGGGGAATTCAGATACGCAGTATTTT. Translation: CASSQDPGGGNSDTQYF.

CDR3 amino acids: CATSDRRTVTGELFF. CDR3 coding DNA: TGTGCCACCAGTGACCGACGGACAGTCACCGGGGAGCTGTTTTTT. V and J are TRBV24-1 and TRBJ2-2; TRBD1 might be the D (6 bases). The V end lost 4 bases, the J end lost 4 bases, and 12 bases lay between the germline ends. From germline, CDR1 is KGHDR and CDR2 SFDVKD. This CDR3 is built from 15 residues.

The gene calls are TRBV4-1 and TRBJ1-2, with 10 bases aligning to TRBD1. The V gene's germline CDR1 is MGHRA and CDR2 YSYEKL. With 0 bases clipped from V and 2 bases from J, the junction kept 3 bases outside the gene matches. The CDR3 is 16 amino acids. The CDR3 sequence is CASSQESGQGNYGYTF. In nucleotides, the CDR3 is TGCGCCAGCAGCCAAGAATCGGGACAGGGGAACTATGGCTACACCTTC.

A few counts support this clone. The chain uses TRBV6-5 and TRBJ1-5; D remains ambiguous. The CDR3 consists of 13 residues. The V and J ends lost 2 bases and 2 bases respectively, with 4 bases between them. Germline CDR1 reads MNHEY; CDR2 reads SVGAGI. The CDR3 coding sequence is TGTGCCAGCAGTTACGACCGCAATCAGCCCCAGCATTTT. As protein: CASSYDRNQPQHF.

The chain recombines TRBV5-4 with TRBJ1-2; weak D call: TRBD1 (5 bases). Looked up from germline, CDR1 is SGHNT and CDR2 is YYREEE (reference sequence). Trimming removed 0 bases from V and 2 bases from J, with 5 bases in between. The CDR3 covers 13 residues. CDR3 nucleotide sequence: TGTGCCAGCAGCTTGGAGGGGAACTATGGCTACACCTTC. The encoded protein is CASSLEGNYGYTF.

In this sample, this clone turned up once. This chain uses TRBV11-2 with TRBJ2-2; TRBD2 agrees at 8 bases. The CDR3 loop spans 15 amino acids. Trimming removed 3 bases from V and 5 bases from J; junction bases left unmatched: 5. The V gene's germline CDR1 is SGHAT and CDR2 FQNNGV. The CDR3 spells CASSFLGGGTGELFF. The CDR3 bases are TGTGCCAGCAGCTTCTTGGGCGGGGGGACCGGGGAGCTGTTTTTT.

The rearrangement links TRBV7-9 to TRBJ1-4, with D maybe TRBD1 (5 bases). Germline V gene lookup returns CDR1 SEHNR and CDR2 FQNEAQ (reference sequence). The ends were cut back, 1 base at V and 0 bases at J, with 6 bases in the middle. CDR3 size: 15 residues. The CDR3 here is CASSLGTTTNEKLFF. The CDR3 DNA sequence: TGTGCCAGCAGCTTAGGGACAACAACTAATGAAAAACTGTTTTTT.

The chain employs TRBV28 and TRBJ1-4; perhaps TRBD1 as D (6 bases). This CDR3 comprises 15 residues. Looked up from germline, CDR1 is MDHEN and CDR2 is SYDVKM. Trimming pared 6 bases from V and 0 bases from J, leaving 11 bases between. The CDR3 nucleotides read TGTGCCAGCAGATCACAGGGCTCAACTAATGAAAAACTGTTTTTT. This gives the protein CASRSQGSTNEKLFF.

This clone was observed a single time. The chain recombines TRBV27 with TRBJ1-1, with TRBD1 identical over 8 bases. This CDR3 contains 15 residues. V shed 5 bases and J 0 bases; nucleotides not matched to a gene: 5. Germline V gene data show CDR1 as MNHEY and CDR2 as SMNVEV (reference sequence). CDR3 DNA: TGTGCCAGCAGTGGGGACAGGTCCATGAACACTGAAGCTTTCTTT. Amino acids: CASSGDRSMNTEAFF.

The rearrangement links TRBV30 to TRBJ1-4; TRBD1 is a possible D gene (6 bases). CDR3 length: 14 residues. V gave up 3 bases and J gave up 7 bases, with 15 bases separating them. CDR1 is GTSNPN, CDR2 SVGIG, per germline (reference sequence). CDR3: CAWRDSLRGEKLFF. CDR3 in DNA: TGTGCCTGGAGGGACAGCCTGAGAGGTGAAAAACTGTTTTTT.

This clone was recorded a few times. The J gene is TRBJ2-3, the V gene TRBV5-1; D might be TRBD1 (5 bases). The CDR3 loop spans 15 amino acids. Germline CDR1 reads SGHRS; CDR2 reads YFSETQ. Deletions cut 5 bases from V and 0 bases from J, with 13 bases between. CDR3: CASRRQFTSTDTQYF. DNA of the CDR3: TGCGCCAGCAGACGACAGTTCACTAGCACAGATACGCAGTATTTT. Full variable domain (outside the CDR3, taken from reference TRBV5-1 and TRBJ2-3): KAGVTQTPRYLIKTRGQQVTLSCSPISGHRSVSWYQQTPGQGLQFLFEYFSETQRNKGNFPGRFSGRQFSNSRSEMNVSTLELGDSALYLCASRRQFTSTDTQYFGPGTRLTVL.

The chain joins TRBV23-1 to TRBJ2-3, with 7 bases identical to TRBD1. TRBV23-1 falls under the ORF class, with uncertain function. CDR3 length equals 14 residues. Trimming at V came to 2 bases and at J to 4 bases, leaving 3 bases not matched to a gene. CDR3 amino acids: CASSQPTGADTQYF. The CDR3 coding sequence is TGCGCCAGCAGTCAACCCACAGGGGCAGATACGCAGTATTTT.